A selection of T cell receptor beta chains follows, all from one sample in a study of OX40 agonist ivuxolimab in advanced cancers. Data came from immunoSEQ multiplex PCR; TCRdb stores just in-frame clones and leaves some out. This sample has about 90,000 clones; 90% occur once, and the top ten carry about 7.2%. Specimen: CD4+ or CD8+ T cells sorted from blood, collected in a trial of the OX40 agonist ivuxolimab. Receptors originate from an adult with an advanced solid tumor such as melanoma, head and neck, liver or kidney cancer. CDR3s include the opening cysteine and the closing phenylalanine or tryptophan. The order of the fields is D gene, clone size, J gene, V gene, CDR3 DNA, CDR3 protein. A D gene is named only where the DNA matches it firmly. A clone size is listed for some rows: how often the clone was seen (once, few, many), or a class if it is expanded.

-	-	TRBJ2-7	TRBV29-1	TGCAGCGTTGAGACGCAGACCTACGAGCAGTACTTC	CSVETQTYEQYF
-	-	TRBJ2-7	TRBV6-5	TGTGCCAGCAGTTATACAGGCCCACTAACCTACGAGCAGTACTTC	CASSYTGPLTYEQYF
-	-	TRBJ2-5	TRBV28	TGTGCCAGCAGTTGGACCGAGAGCGGCCCCCTAGAGACCCAGTACTTC	CASSWTESGPLETQYF
-	-	TRBJ2-3	TRBV29-1	TGCAGCGTTGAATCGGGGGAATTCACAGATACGCAGTATTTT	CSVESGEFTDTQYF
TRBD2	-	TRBJ2-5	TRBV27	TGTGCCAGCAGTTGGGGGACTAGCGGTCAAGAGACCCAGTACTTC	CASSWGTSGQETQYF
TRBD1	-	TRBJ2-7	TRBV2	TGTGCCAGCAGTGTTTCGTCCCCCGACAGGGGTCGCGAGCAGTACTTC	CASSVSSPDRGREQYF
TRBD1	-	TRBJ2-1	TRBV28	TGTGCCAGCATCCTCTCAACCGGGACAGCTTACAATGAGCAGTTCTTC	CASILSTGTAYNEQFF
TRBD2	-	TRBJ2-7	TRBV6-6	TGTGCCAGCATTGTTGACGGGACTAGCGGCTACGAGCAGTACTTC	CASIVDGTSGYEQYF
-	-	TRBJ2-7	TRBV9	TGTGCCAGCAGCTTCCGCCGGTCACCCTACGAGCAGTACTTC	CASSFRRSPYEQYF
-	-	TRBJ2-7	TRBV7-9	TGTGCCAGCAGCAATACCAGGGTATCGTACGAGCAGTACTTC	CASSNTRVSYEQYF
-	-	TRBJ1-1	TRBV23-1	TGCGCCAGCAGTCAACCCGGGCCGGGAAGCACTGAAGCTTTCTTT	CASSQPGPGSTEAFF
-	-	TRBJ2-7	TRBV18	TGTGCCAGCTCCAGGGGGGTGCTCGGAGAGCAGTACTTC	CASSRGVLGEQYF
TRBD1	few	TRBJ1-1	TRBV7-2	TGTGCCAGCAGCGCACCCGGGACAGGGGGCGGTGAAGCTTTCTTT	CASSAPGTGGGEAFF
-	-	TRBJ1-1	TRBV5-4	TGTGCCAGCAGCTCAGACCGCTTTTTGGGCACTGAAGCTTTCTTT	CASSSDRFLGTEAFF
-	-	TRBJ2-1	TRBV27	TGTGCCAGCAGTTCCCCGACTAGGAGTCGCTTTGAGCAGTTCTTC	CASSSPTRSRFEQFF
-	-	TRBJ2-5	TRBV18	TGTGCCAGCTCACCATCCCACCTGGGCGGAGAGACCCAGTACTTC	CASSPSHLGGETQYF
TRBD2	-	TRBJ2-3	TRBV13	TGTGCCAGCAGCAAGGGACTAGCGGCTTACACAGATACGCAGTATTTT	CASSKGLAAYTDTQYF
TRBD2	once	TRBJ2-1	TRBV6-5	TGTGCCAGCAAACCTAGCGGGAGGCATGAGCAGTTCTTC	CASKPSGRHEQFF
TRBD2	-	TRBJ2-3	TRBV18	TGTGCCAGCTCGTTGACTAGCGGGAGCAGGGTGGATACGCAGTATTTT	CASSLTSGSRVDTQYF
TRBD1	-	TRBJ2-5	TRBV5-6	TGTGCCAGCAGCCCCGGACAGGGGGCAGAGACCCAGTACTTC	CASSPGQGAETQYF
-	-	TRBJ2-7	TRBV6-6	TGTGCCAGCAGCCTGGGACACTACGAGCAGTACTTC	CASSLGHYEQYF
-	-	TRBJ2-1	TRBV30	TGTGCCTGGAGTAGCGGACGTTACAATGAGCAGTTCTTC	CAWSSGRYNEQFF
-	-	TRBJ2-7	TRBV30	TGTGCCTGGGGCCTATGGGACGAGCAGTACTTC	CAWGLWDEQYF
TRBD1	-	TRBJ2-7	TRBV15	TGTGCCACCAGTCGGCTGGCAGGGGGCTCGGGCGAGCAGTACTTC	CATSRLAGGSGEQYF
-	-	TRBJ2-7	TRBV4-1	TGCGCCAGCAGCCAAGTTCCTGAGAGACAGTACTTC	CASSQVPERQYF
TRBD1	-	TRBJ2-7	TRBV5-1	TGCGCCAGCAGCTTTGGGACAGGGAACGAGCAGTACTTC	CASSFGTGNEQYF
-	few	TRBJ1-1	TRBV19	TGTGCCAGTAGTCGCGCAGGGAGGACTGAAGCTTTCTTT	CASSRAGRTEAFF
TRBD1	-	TRBJ1-2	TRBV28	TGTGCCAGCAGTGGGAGGGGAGGGGGCGATGGCTACACCTTC	CASSGRGGGDGYTF
-	-	TRBJ2-2	TRBV6-5	TGTGCCAGCAGTTACGTGCCCCAAGCCGGGGAGCTGTTTTTT	CASSYVPQAGELFF